The 20 T cell receptor beta chains reported below all come from one sample, sequenced in a study of OX40 agonist ivuxolimab in advanced cancers. The table came from immunoSEQ multiplex PCR; TCRdb's copy has only in-frame clones and leaves some out. The sample lists tens of thousands of clones, about 89% occurring once. This sample comprised CD4+ or CD8+ T cells sorted from blood, obtained in a trial of the OX40 agonist ivuxolimab. These receptors came from an adult with an advanced solid tumor such as melanoma, head and neck, liver or kidney cancer.

This clone was recorded once. V is TRBV4-3 and J is TRBJ2-1; TRBD2 agrees at 8 bases. V shed 0 bases, J shed 3 bases, and the junction held 1 base outside the gene matches. This CDR3 is 15 amino acids long. In germline, CDR1 is LGHNA, CDR2 YSLEER. The CDR3: CASSQDTSGYNEQFF. CDR3 in DNA: TGCGCCAGCAGCCAAGATACTAGCGGCTACAATGAGCAGTTCTTC.

V is TRBV5-1 and J is TRBJ1-6, with 8 bases fitting TRBD1. The CDR3 is 17 residues long. In germline, CDR1 is SGHRS, CDR2 YFSETQ. After removal of 2 bases from V and 7 bases from J, the junction contained 11 bases not matched to a gene. In DNA, the CDR3 is TGCGCCAGCAGCTTAGGTGGTTCGGGACAGGCGAATTCACCCCTCCACTTT. Its protein product is CASSLGGSGQANSPLHF.

This clone was detected only once. This chain joins TRBV18 and TRBJ2-7, with 10 positions matching TRBD2. After removal of 6 bases from V and 0 bases from J, the junction contained 5 bases not matched to a gene. The CDR3 contains 15 residues. Germline V gene data show CDR1 as KGHSH and CDR2 as LQKENI. The CDR3 protein is CASSLAGVSSYEQYF. CDR3 DNA sequence: TGTGCCAGCTCGCTAGCGGGAGTTAGCTCCTACGAGCAGTACTTC.

This clone has just one count. The chain joins TRBV19 to TRBJ2-1; TRBD2 agrees at 7 bases. The CDR3 consists of 16 residues. J gave up 2 bases and V 3 bases, and 7 bases lay outside the gene matches. CDR1 LNHDA and CDR2 SQIVND come from the germline V gene (reference sequence). CDR3 bases: TGTGCCAGTAGTATGACTATTAGCGGGCCCTACAATGAGCAGTTCTTC. This codes for CASSMTISGPYNEQFF.

This chain uses TRBV18 with TRBJ2-3; 16 bases map to TRBD2. There are 17 residues in the CDR3. Germline V gene lookup returns CDR1 KGHSH and CDR2 LQKENI. The junction had 2 bases not matched to a gene; V was cut back by 3 bases and J by 2 bases. The CDR3 sequence: CASSPGLAGGDTDTQYF. The CDR3 bases are TGTGCCAGCTCACCGGGACTAGCGGGAGGGGACACAGATACGCAGTATTTT.

The chain is built from TRBV29-1 and TRBJ1-3, with D perhaps matching TRBD1 (6 bases). The CDR3 has 14 residues. From germline, CDR1 is SQVTM and CDR2 ANQGSEA. The V end was cut by 6 bases, the J end by 0 bases, with 12 bases between. This CDR3 is CSVRDISSGNTIYF. The DNA for the CDR3 is TGCAGCGTGAGGGACATTAGCTCTGGAAACACCATATATTTT. Supplemented by reference TRBV29-1 and TRBJ1-3, the full variable domain reads SAVISQKPSRDICQRGTSLTIQCQVDSQVTMMFWYRQQPGQSLTLIATANQGSEATYESGFVIDKFPISRPNLTFSTLTVSNMSPEDSSIYLCSVRDISSGNTIYFGEGSWLTVV.

In this sample, this clone turned up once. This chain joins TRBV29-1 and TRBJ1-2; D gene ambiguous. The CDR3 spans 11 residues. V was pared by 7 bases and J by 4 bases, with 10 bases between. The germline V gene encodes CDR1 SQVTM and CDR2 ANQGSEA. This CDR3 is CSDADGYGYTF. The CDR3 DNA reads as TGCAGCGACGCGGACGGCTATGGCTACACCTTC.

The chain joins TRBV9 to TRBJ1-5; no definite D call. Between the trimmed V and J ends, which lost 0 bases and 6 bases, there was a span of 7 bases. This CDR3 comprises 13 residues. Germline CDR1 and CDR2: SGDLS and YYNGEE. CDR3 nucleotides: TGTGCCAGCAGCGTAGTGCCCGGTCAGCCCCAGCATTTT. It encodes CASSVVPGQPQHF. Full variable domain (outside the CDR3, taken from reference TRBV9 and TRBJ1-5): DSGVTQTPKHLITATGQRVTLRCSPRSGDLSVYWYQQSLDQGLQFLIQYYNGEERAKGNILERFSAQQFPDLHSELNLSSLELGDSALYFCASSVVPGQPQHFGDGTRLSIL.

The genes are TRBV4-1 and TRBJ2-2; D is unresolved. The CDR3 consists of 15 residues. Germline assignment: CDR1 MGHRA and CDR2 YSYEKL. V lost 3 bases, J lost 4 bases, and 12 bases lay in between. CDR3 bases: TGCGCCAGCAGCCACGCGGTCCTTAGCACCGGGGAGCTGTTTTTT. Amino acid sequence: CASSHAVLSTGELFF.

This rearrangement joins TRBV27 to TRBJ2-7; 7 bases fit TRBD1. The CDR3 runs to 15 residues. Germline V gene sequence: CDR1 MNHEY, CDR2 SMNVEV (reference sequence). The V gene end was trimmed by 6 bases and the J gene end by 2 bases; junction bases not matched to a gene: 10. CDR3: CASSSDRVGTYEQYF. The CDR3 DNA follows: TGTGCCAGCAGCAGTGACAGGGTTGGAACCTACGAGCAGTACTTC.

The genes are TRBV6-1 and TRBJ1-5; TRBD1 is a possible D gene (5 bases). V lost 2 bases to trimming and J lost 0 bases, with 8 bases between them. The CDR3 runs to 15 residues. Germline CDR1 reads MNHNS; CDR2 reads SASEGT. The CDR3 reads CASSERGASNQPQHF. CDR3 sequence (DNA): TGTGCCAGCAGTGAACGAGGGGCTAGCAATCAGCCCCAGCATTTT.

In its sample, this clone was seen a few times. V gene TRBV5-6 combines with J gene TRBJ1-1, with 10 bases identical to TRBD1. The CDR3 contains 13 residues. V gave up 4 bases and J gave up 11 bases; unmatched junction bases: 8. Germline V gives CDR1 SGHDT, CDR2 YYEEEE. CDR3 DNA: TGTGCCAGCAGCACAGGGACAGGGGCCGGTGCTTTCTTT. Amino acids: CASSTGTGAGAFF.

J is TRBJ2-1 and V is TRBV7-2, with a weak D call TRBD1 (6 bases). Germline V lookup: CDR1 SGHTA, CDR2 FQGNSA. This CDR3 is 17 amino acids long. Between the trimmed V and J ends, which lost 5 bases and 3 bases, there was a span of 20 bases. CDR3: CASSPEGALRGYNEQFF. The CDR3 region has the DNA TGTGCCAGCAGCCCTGAAGGGGCGCTCAGGGGCTACAATGAGCAGTTCTTC.

The chain employs TRBV29-1 and TRBJ2-4, with D possibly TRBD2 on 6 matching bases. The ends were cut back, 1 base at V and 4 bases at J, with 11 bases in the middle. Germline values: CDR1 SQVTM, CDR2 ANQGSEA. There are 14 residues in the CDR3. CDR3 bases: TGCAGCGTTGAAGGGGCCCGGGGGAAAAACATTCAGTACTTC. Encoded protein: CSVEGARGKNIQYF.

This chain connects TRBV9 to TRBJ2-3; a weak D match, TRBD1 (5 bases). With 0 bases removed from V and 6 bases from J, the gap between germline ends came to 14 bases. The CDR3 loop spans 15 amino acids. The germline gives CDR1 SGDLS, CDR2 YYNGEE. In DNA, the CDR3 is TGTGCCAGCAGCGTAGAAGGACACACGGACGATACGCAGTATTTT. Its protein is CASSVEGHTDDTQYF.

The chain carries TRBV6-5 and TRBJ1-5; D not resolved. The V end lost 6 bases, the J end lost 1 base, and 13 bases lay between the germline ends. This CDR3 has 15 residues. CDR1 and CDR2 (germline): MNHEY, SVGAGI. CDR3 bases: TGTGCCAGCAGACTCAAGTCGAAGAGCAATCAGCCCCAGCATTTT. Protein sequence: CASRLKSKSNQPQHF.

In its sample, this clone was seen a few times. This chain joins TRBV25-1 and TRBJ1-1, with a possible D match to TRBD1 (6 bases). Germline V gene sequence: CDR1 MGHDK, CDR2 SYGVNS. Trimming left V 3 bases short and J 14 bases short, with 16 bases between. CDR3 length equals 12 residues. As DNA, the CDR3 is TGTGCCAGCAGTGACATGGGGGCGAATAGATTCTTT. The encoded protein is CASSDMGANRFF.

The chain combines TRBV6-1 with TRBJ2-1, with 7 positions matching TRBD2. Germline loops: CDR1 MNHNS, CDR2 SASEGT. The CDR3 consists of 19 residues. V shed 2 bases, J shed 5 bases, and the junction held 18 bases outside the gene matches. The DNA of the CDR3 is TGTGCCAGCAGTGAAAAATCCGGGGGGTGGGGACCTAAAAACAATGAGCAGTTCTTC. Translating gives CASSEKSGGWGPKNNEQFF.

This rearrangement joins TRBV6-4 to TRBJ2-1, with 9 bases matching TRBD2. Unmatched junction bases numbered 8, after V lost 4 bases and J lost 7 bases. The CDR3 covers 15 residues. Germline assignment: CDR1 MRHNA and CDR2 SNTAGT. For the CDR3, the DNA is TGTGCCAGCAGTGTTGCGGCGGGAGGGCCGAATGAGCAGTTCTTC. Its translation is CASSVAAGGPNEQFF.

The chain carries TRBV13 and TRBJ2-1; TRBD1 matches at 7 bases. The CDR3 is 15 residues long. Germline V gives CDR1 PRHDT, CDR2 FYEKMQ (reference sequence). J lost 5 bases, V lost 0 bases, and 4 bases had no gene match. The CDR3 nucleotides read TGTGCCAGCAGCTTAGGAGGGGGCGGAAACAATGAGCAGTTCTTC. Encoded protein: CASSLGGGGNNEQFF.